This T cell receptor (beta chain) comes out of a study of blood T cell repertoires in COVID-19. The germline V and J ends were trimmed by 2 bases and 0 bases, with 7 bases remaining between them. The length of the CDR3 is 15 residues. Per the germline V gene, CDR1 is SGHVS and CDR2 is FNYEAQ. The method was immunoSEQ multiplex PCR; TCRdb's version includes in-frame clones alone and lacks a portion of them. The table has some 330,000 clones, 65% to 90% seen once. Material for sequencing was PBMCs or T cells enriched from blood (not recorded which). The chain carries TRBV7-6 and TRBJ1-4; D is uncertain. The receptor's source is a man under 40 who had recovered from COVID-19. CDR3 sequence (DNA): TGTGCCAGCAGCTTATTCTCCGCAACTAATGAAAAACTGTTTTTT. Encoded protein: CASSLFSATNEKLFF.